What follows are 3 T cell receptor beta chains derived from one specimen sequenced in a study of CD8+CD57+ T cells in acquired aplastic anemia. Genomic DNA constituted the template upon which TCR beta VDJ and CDR3 profiling was performed. TCRdb ran MiXCR on the reads and lists one entry per CDR3 protein. This table has some 120,000 distinct CDR3 sequences, about 46% appearing once. Sequenced material: sorted CD4+, CD8+, or CD8+CD57+ T cells (not recorded which) from PBMCs. These receptors originate from a human donor in good health, serving as a control.

The CDR3 DNA follows: TGTGCCATCAGTGCGACAGGGGCCGACTATGGCTACACCTTC. Its protein product is CAISATGADYGYTF. The chain combines TRBV10-3 with TRBJ1-2, with TRBD1 matching 8 bases. The germline gives CDR1 ENHRY, CDR2 SYGVKD. With 4 bases clipped from V and 3 bases from J, the junction kept 4 bases outside the gene matches. CDR3 length equals 14 residues.

This clonotype was recorded a few times. V is TRBV29-1 and J is TRBJ1-1; a possible D gene is TRBD1 (6 bases). Germline loops: CDR1 SQVTM, CDR2 ANQGSEA. The CDR3 extends over 14 amino acids. The V end was cut by 3 bases, the J end by 4 bases, with 15 bases between. CDR3 DNA: TGCAGCGTTGATCCGCAGGGGTTGGGCACTGAAGCTTTCTTT. Protein sequence: CSVDPQGLGTEAFF.

CDR3 residues: CATSTAGGHYNEQFF. For the CDR3, the DNA is TGTGCCACCAGCACAGCGGGAGGGCACTACAATGAGCAGTTCTTC. The genes are TRBV15 and TRBJ2-1, with 10 positions matching TRBD2. CDR1 and CDR2 (germline): LNHNV, YYDKDF (reference sequence). Trimming at V came to 4 bases and at J to 3 bases, leaving 3 bases not matched to a gene. The CDR3 runs to 15 residues.